The 32 T cell receptor beta chains listed next were all sequenced from one sample in a study of blood T cell repertoires in COVID-19. Measured with immunoSEQ multiplex PCR; TCRdb has only the in-frame clones, and not every one. The sample has roughly 400,000 clones, roughly nine tenths seen once; the top ten hold just over 0.85%. Material: PBMCs or T cells enriched from blood (not recorded which). The receptors stem from a middle-aged woman who had been exposed to COVID-19.

This clone was detected only a few times. The chain uses TRBV9 and TRBJ1-2, with 12 bases matching TRBD1. There are 16 residues in the CDR3. CDR1 and CDR2 (germline): SGDLS, YYNGEE. V lost 2 bases to trimming and J lost 7 bases; unmatched junction nucleotides: 9. CDR3 sequence: CASSVSPGQGAGGYTF. In DNA form, the CDR3 reads TGTGCCAGCAGCGTTAGTCCGGGACAGGGGGCCGGTGGCTACACCTTC.

CDR3 residues: CASSLGGGSYEQYF. CDR3 DNA sequence: TGTGCCAGCAGCTTAGGGGGCGGATCCTACGAGCAGTACTTC. This chain links TRBV7-9 with TRBJ2-7; D is perhaps TRBD1 (5 bases). The CDR3 is made up of 14 amino acids. Germline CDR1 SEHNR, CDR2 FQNEAQ (reference sequence). Trimming shortened V by 1 base and J by 1 base, and 8 bases separated the two germline ends.

This chain uses TRBV5-1 with TRBJ1-1; 9 bases align to TRBD1. Looked up from germline, CDR1 is SGHRS and CDR2 is YFSETQ. This CDR3 is built from 17 residues. J gave up 0 bases and V 0 bases, and 6 bases lay outside the gene matches. The CDR3 loop is CASSLAGQGVMNTEAFF. The CDR3 DNA is TGCGCCAGCAGCTTGGCGGGACAGGGAGTTATGAACACTGAAGCTTTCTTT.

This sequence joins TRBV24-1 and TRBJ2-3; perhaps TRBD2 as D (5 bases). Germline V gene sequence: CDR1 KGHDR, CDR2 SFDVKD. The CDR3 has 13 residues. The V gene lost 5 bases and the J gene lost 4 bases, with 9 bases spanning the gap. CDR3 bases: TGTGCCACCAGTGGAGGGCACTCAGATACGCAGTATTTT. Translation: CATSGGHSDTQYF.

This chain links TRBV2 with TRBJ1-1, with TRBD1 as a possible D gene (5 bases). This CDR3 is 17 amino acids long. The ends were cut back, 5 bases at V and 5 bases at J, with 24 bases in the middle. Germline V lookup: CDR1 SNHLY, CDR2 FYNNEI. The CDR3 nucleotides read TGTGCCAGCAGTCAAGGGTCCAGGGTGAATGTGGTGACTGAAGCTTTCTTT. Protein: CASSQGSRVNVVTEAFF. Filled out from reference TRBV2 and TRBJ1-1, the complete variable domain reads EPEVTQTPSHQVTQMGQEVILRCVPISNHLYFYWYRQILGQKVEFLVSFYNNEISEKSEIFDDQFSVERPDGSNFTLKIRSTKLEDSAMYFCASSQGSRVNVVTEAFFGQGTRLTVV.

This clone was seen just once. The V call is TRBV11-2, the J call TRBJ1-5; weak D call: TRBD1 (5 bases). CDR3 length: 15 residues. Germline-derived CDR1 and CDR2 are SGHAT and FQNNGV. V was clipped by 5 bases and J by 9 bases, with 20 bases between them. DNA for the CDR3: TGTGCCAGCAGCCGGGGGTCCGGGACCCAGGGGCCCCAGCATTTT. Amino acid sequence: CASSRGSGTQGPQHF.

The chain has TRBV19 and TRBJ2-3; the D is unclear. Between the trimmed V and J ends, which lost 3 bases and 4 bases, there was a span of 8 bases. CDR3 size: 13 residues. Germline CDR1 reads LNHDA; CDR2 reads SQIVND (reference sequence). CDR3 bases: TGTGCCAGTAGTATCGCGAGTTCAGATACGCAGTATTTT. This gives the protein CASSIASSDTQYF.

The gene calls are TRBV7-8 and TRBJ1-1; D gene unclear. This CDR3 contains 13 residues. The germline V gene has CDR1 SGHVS and CDR2 FQNEAQ. Trimming took off 1 base at V and 10 bases at J, with 13 bases between the two ends. CDR3 residues: CASSLVMSDRAFF. DNA for the CDR3: TGTGCCAGCAGCTTAGTAATGTCAGATCGAGCTTTCTTT.

The chain joins TRBV7-9 to TRBJ1-5; D not certain. The CDR3 has 13 residues. CDR1 is SEHNR, CDR2 FQNEAQ, per germline (reference sequence). With 1 base removed from V and 8 bases from J, the gap between germline ends came to 9 bases. Here the CDR3 reads CASSLDQDKPQHF. For the CDR3, the DNA is TGTGCCAGCAGCTTAGATCAGGATAAGCCCCAGCATTTT.

This sequence joins TRBV29-1 and TRBJ2-1, with D possibly being TRBD2 (6 bases). Between the trimmed V and J ends, which lost 5 bases and 8 bases, there was a span of 22 bases. Per germline, CDR1 SQVTM and CDR2 ANQGSEA. CDR3 length: 15 amino acids. CDR3 in amino acids: CSVTQMYSWEDEQFF. CDR3 nucleotide sequence: TGCAGCGTTACCCAAATGTATTCTTGGGAGGATGAGCAGTTCTTC.

This sequence joins TRBV18 and TRBJ1-6; D gene uncertain. Germline CDR1 KGHSH, CDR2 LQKENI. V dropped 2 bases and J dropped 7 bases, with 15 bases sitting between them. CDR3 length: 16 residues. CDR3: CASSPSETRHNSPLHF. Here the CDR3 DNA reads TGTGCCAGCTCACCATCCGAGACTAGGCACAATTCACCCCTCCACTTT.

The gene calls are TRBV6-1 and TRBJ1-2; maybe TRBD1 (6 bases). Germline CDR1 and CDR2: MNHNS and SASEGT. The CDR3 sequence is 18 residues long. Trimming left V 0 bases short and J 2 bases short, with 19 bases between. The CDR3 reads CASSEAHPDRTSNYGYTF. The CDR3 nucleotides read TGTGCCAGCAGTGAAGCCCACCCCGACAGGACCTCCAACTATGGCTACACCTTC.

Only one count was recorded for this clone. V is TRBV6-5 and J is TRBJ1-2; TRBD1 agrees at 7 bases. With V trimmed by 2 bases and J by 3 bases, 6 bases remained unmatched. Germline CDR1 MNHEY, CDR2 SVGAGI. The CDR3 loop spans 15 amino acids. This chain's CDR3 is CASSYGTAQDYGYTF. As DNA, the CDR3 is TGTGCCAGCAGTTACGGGACAGCCCAAGACTATGGCTACACCTTC.

V usage is TRBV29-1 and J usage is TRBJ2-7, with TRBD1 identical over 9 bases. Germline V gene lookup returns CDR1 SQVTM and CDR2 ANQGSEA. The CDR3 totals 15 residues. V was pared by 2 bases and J by 3 bases, with 8 bases of the junction left unmatched. For the CDR3, the DNA is TGCAGCGTTGAAAGCCCCCGGACAGGGGACTACGAGCAGTACTTC. Translating gives CSVESPRTGDYEQYF.

The chain couples TRBV19 to TRBJ1-2, with 8 bases matching TRBD1. V shed 9 bases, J shed 8 bases, and the junction held 8 bases outside the gene matches. Germline V lookup: CDR1 LNHDA, CDR2 SQIVND (reference sequence). The CDR3 has 12 amino acids. CDR3 in amino acids: CASQGQEDGYTF. CDR3 bases: TGTGCCAGCCAGGGACAGGAAGACGGCTACACCTTC.

The chain employs TRBV30 and TRBJ1-3; 7 bases align to TRBD1. Germline CDR1 and CDR2: GTSNPN and SVGIG (reference sequence). J was trimmed by 1 base and V by 5 bases; bases with no gene match: 2. The CDR3 contains 13 residues. DNA of the CDR3: TGTGCCTGGCAACAGGGGTCTGGAAACACCATATATTTT. Encoded protein: CAWQQGSGNTIYF. Full variable domain (rest looked up from reference TRBV30 and TRBJ1-3): SQTIHQWPATLVQPVGSPLSLECTVEGTSNPNLYWYRQAAGRGLQLLFYSVGIGQISSEVPQNLSASRPQDRQFILSSKKLLLSDSGFYLCAWQQGSGNTIYFGEGSWLTVV.

The V call is TRBV5-4, the J call TRBJ1-1; D remains ambiguous. CDR3 length equals 14 residues. V was shortened by 6 bases and J by 1 base, with 13 bases between the two germline ends. Germline CDR1 is SGHNT and CDR2 is YYREEE (reference sequence). DNA of the CDR3: TGTGCCAGCACCCCCTACGGGAGGAACACTGAAGCTTTCTTT. It translates to CASTPYGRNTEAFF.

J is TRBJ1-1 and V is TRBV12-3 or TRBV12-4; no clear D. The length of the CDR3 is 12 residues. The germline V and J ends were trimmed by 5 bases and 11 bases, with 15 bases remaining between them. The CDR3 nucleotides are TGTGCCAGCAGTCTCAATATAAGAGGGGCTTTCTTT. Translation gives CASSLNIRGAFF.

V and J are TRBV6-2 or TRBV6-3 and TRBJ2-1; D is possibly TRBD2 (5 bases). This CDR3 has 13 amino acids. Germline lookup yields CDR1 MNHEY and CDR2 SVGEGT. The germline V and J ends were trimmed by 6 bases and 8 bases, with 14 bases remaining between them. The CDR3 here is CASSPGLAYEQFF. DNA of the CDR3: TGTGCCAGCAGCCCCGGGCTAGCCTATGAGCAGTTCTTC.

In this sample, this clone turned up a few times. The CDR3 DNA follows: TGTGCCAGCAGTCGCTCGAGCGGGACTAGCGGGAGTATCTACGAGCAGTACTTC. Translated: CASSRSSGTSGSIYEQYF. The V gene is TRBV6-6, the J gene TRBJ2-7, with 14 bases aligning to TRBD2. This CDR3 is built from 18 residues. The germline CDR1 and CDR2 sequences are MNHNY and SVGAGI (reference sequence). V shed 5 bases, J shed 3 bases, and the junction held 12 bases outside the gene matches.

The chain uses TRBV15 and TRBJ1-4; D is perhaps TRBD1 (5 bases). Trimming removed 1 base from V and 13 bases from J, with 22 bases in between. The CDR3 extends over 16 amino acids. Germline CDR1 reads LNHNV; CDR2 reads YYDKDF (reference sequence). The CDR3 sequence is CATSRVGTGALGGLFF. CDR3 coding DNA: TGTGCCACCAGCAGAGTCGGGACGGGAGCCCTCGGGGGACTGTTTTTT.

This clone was found a few times. The gene calls are TRBV6-5 and TRBJ2-5; 7 positions match TRBD1. V trimming: 6 bases; J trimming: 5 bases; junction bases outside the gene matches: 15. The germline V gene encodes CDR1 MNHEY and CDR2 SVGAGI. The CDR3 runs to 16 residues. CDR3 in amino acids: CASSYTMKGAQETQYF. CDR3 sequence (DNA): TGTGCCAGCAGCTACACAATGAAGGGGGCGCAGGAGACCCAGTACTTC.

This chain joins TRBV15 and TRBJ2-1, with D possibly being TRBD2 (5 bases). The CDR3 sequence is 15 residues long. From germline, CDR1 is LNHNV and CDR2 YYDKDF (reference sequence). The V end was cut by 5 bases, the J end by 3 bases, with 14 bases between. CDR3 DNA: TGTGCCACCAGCCGAGGAGGATTGCTCTACAATGAGCAGTTCTTC. This sequence encodes CATSRGGLLYNEQFF.

V and J are TRBV3-1 (or the pseudogene TRBV3-2) and TRBJ1-2; TRBD1 matches 8 bases. This CDR3 comprises 15 residues. The trim removed 0 bases at V and 7 bases at J, leaving 7 bases unmatched. Germline-derived CDR1 and CDR2 are LGHDT and YNNKEL (reference sequence). CDR3 protein: CASSQDRAGGSGYTF. CDR3 coding DNA: TGTGCCAGCAGCCAAGATCGAGCAGGGGGCAGTGGCTACACCTTC.

The J gene is TRBJ1-5, the V gene TRBV12-3 or TRBV12-4, with D unresolved. Between the trimmed V and J ends, which lost 3 bases and 5 bases, there was a span of 5 bases. There are 12 residues in the CDR3. CDR3 nucleotide sequence: TGTGCCAGCAGTTTTCCCGATCAGCCCCAGCATTTT. It specifies CASSFPDQPQHF.

The rearrangement uses TRBV5-8 and TRBJ1-4; D is perhaps TRBD1 (6 bases). Germline values: CDR1 SGHTS, CDR2 YDEGEE. Deletions cut 3 bases from V and 8 bases from J, with 14 bases between. CDR3 length: 14 residues. CDR3: CASSSGVMGEKLFF. For the CDR3, the DNA is TGTGCCAGCAGCTCAGGGGTCATGGGGGAAAAACTGTTTTTT. Supplemented by reference TRBV5-8 and TRBJ1-4, the full variable domain reads EAGVTQSPTHLIKTRGQQATLRCSPISGHTSVYWYQQALGLGLQFLLWYDEGEERNRGNFPPRFSGRQFPNYSSELNVNALELEDSALYLCASSSGVMGEKLFFGSGTQLSVL.

The chain recombines TRBV24-1 with TRBJ2-2; tentative D call: TRBD2 (6 bases). This CDR3 region has 19 residues. Per the germline V gene, CDR1 is KGHDR and CDR2 is SFDVKD. With 3 bases removed from V and 4 bases from J, the gap between germline ends came to 23 bases. CDR3 in amino acids: CATSDGARGTKSGTGELFF. The CDR3 coding sequence is TGTGCCACCAGTGATGGGGCCCGCGGGACCAAATCAGGCACCGGGGAGCTGTTTTTT.

The chain is built from TRBV15 and TRBJ1-5, with D unresolved. The germline V gene encodes CDR1 LNHNV and CDR2 YYDKDF (reference sequence). V was clipped by 0 bases and J by 7 bases, with 13 bases between them. The CDR3 length is 15 residues. This CDR3 is CATSRDSPSEQPQHF. CDR3 sequence (DNA): TGTGCCACCAGCAGAGATTCCCCCTCCGAGCAGCCCCAGCATTTT.

V usage is TRBV5-1 and J usage is TRBJ1-2; D unresolved. Germline CDR1 is SGHRS and CDR2 is YFSETQ. The CDR3 length is 17 residues. Trimming pared 3 bases from V and 4 bases from J, leaving 22 bases between. DNA for the CDR3: TGCGCCAGCAGCTCCCAACCCGGGAGTAGGGATGGCTATGGCTACACCTTC. The encoded protein is CASSSQPGSRDGYGYTF.

The chain links TRBV7-2 to TRBJ1-2; possible D gene TRBD1, 5 bases. This CDR3 has 14 residues. V was cut by 5 bases and J by 0 bases, with 10 bases left in between. The germline V gene has CDR1 SGHTA and CDR2 FQGNSA. In DNA form, the CDR3 reads TGTGCCAGCAGCCTGTCGACAGCTAACTATGGCTACACCTTC. It yields the protein CASSLSTANYGYTF.

The chain couples TRBV6-5 to TRBJ1-5; D possibly corresponds to TRBD1 (6 bases). Germline V gene sequence: CDR1 MNHEY, CDR2 SVGAGI. This CDR3 contains 14 residues. The V end was cut by 2 bases, the J end by 5 bases, with 10 bases between. In nucleotides, the CDR3 is TGTGCCAGCAGTTACCGTCAGGGGTATCAGCCCCAGCATTTT. As protein: CASSYRQGYQPQHF.

V usage is TRBV9 and J usage is TRBJ1-1, with D unresolved. This CDR3 has 16 residues. From germline, CDR1 is SGDLS and CDR2 YYNGEE. V lost 0 bases, J lost 1 base, and 13 bases lay in between. CDR3 loop: CASSVGGGKANTEAFF. The CDR3, as DNA: TGTGCCAGCAGCGTAGGAGGTGGAAAGGCGAACACTGAAGCTTTCTTT.